The subject of this entry is one TCR beta chain. Its antigen is currently not known. No per-base quality is available; no much larger clone lies one base away. This specimen comes from a study of blood T cell repertoires in COVID-19 (dated by TCRdb to about 2020). Study-wide context: Samples from collaborators originated in the United States, Italy and Spain and spanned both the acute and convalescent phases of COVID-19. The prospective study material was composed of cDNA or gDNA derived from T cells, B-cell-depleted T cells, or PBMCs. The dataset comprised deeply sampled blood TCRbeta repertoires from subjects exposed to, actively infected with, or recovered from COVID-19. The repertoires were released in a freely available public database meant as a resource for research on the immune response to SARS-CoV-2. The samples were drawn from two sources: the first 160 participants of the ongoing ImmuneRACE study, and about 1,300 subjects contributed by 6 global collaborators. Sample metadata almost always included a de-identified subject ID, COVID-19 status, age in years and sex. Where available, HLA class I and class II types were obtained from metadata supplied by the sample provider rather than from assay-based typing.

The immunoSEQ Assay, a bias-controlled multiplex PCR, was used to amplify TCRbeta CDR3 regions from genomic DNA. Regarding the original processing steps: Within the assay, amplification of reference gene primers was used to estimate how many nucleated cells each sample contained. Sequence reads were collapsed and filtered to measure the absolute abundance of every unique TCRbeta CDR3 rearrangement. For each sample, productive Simpson clonality was calculated as the square root of Simpson's diversity index over productive rearrangements. In its TCRdb copy, this immuneACCESS table keeps in-frame sequences only and misses some clones. Where compared with another copy, unresolved V genes explain less than half of these, and the others have no known cause. Clone size and the V and J calls come from that table; the DNA yielded D and trimming. The sample table shows under 350,000 clones, and approximately 83% are seen once. Together, the top ten hold approximately 4.4% of the sample.

The germline V gene provides CDR1 SGHDT and CDR2 YYEEEE. Measured from the cysteine to the phenylalanine, the CDR3 is 18 residues long. Solely the CDR3 DNA is kept, with 54 bases framed from the first base. At the junction V is shortened by 3 bases and J by 3 bases; bases outside the gene matches: 8. Participants in the prospective study were aged roughly 18 to 95 years, lived in about two dozen United States geographic areas, and enrolled through a virtual design. In the prospective study, cohorts were assigned on the basis of participant-reported clinical history obtained from a screening survey and a study questionnaire. In the prospective study, mobile phlebotomists collected whole blood, serum and a nasopharyngeal or oropharyngeal swab from each participant. Participants in the prospective study had the option to provide additional blood draws and questionnaires over an approximately two-month period. Before DNA extraction, blood samples from the prospective study were shipped at room temperature or frozen.

What the work shows at the level of the full study, not this receptor alone: Clinical and demographic metadata were provided uncurated, with the amount varying by source and participant.

The clonotype was recovered from a woman in her thirties or forties with acute COVID-19. The material sequenced was PBMCs or T cells enriched from blood (not recorded which). The rearranged segments are TRBV5-6 and TRBJ2-2, with TRBD2 matching 13 junction bases. At the DNA level, the sequence is TGTGCCAGCAGCTCGGGACTAGCGGGACCCCTTTACACCGGGGAGCTGTTTTTT. Protein translation: CASSSGLAGPLYTGELFF.